This TCR beta chain was sequenced during a study of relationships among human T cell subsets. General study points: Over 55% of CD8+ cytotoxic sequences came from clones with over 100 reads. A CD4+CD8+ double-positive population could not be excluded by bead sorting.

A word on this clonotype: Its antigen remains unidentified.

T cell subsets were isolated with magnetic beads coated with subset-specific monoclonal antibodies. From mRNA, alpha and beta CDR3 regions were amplified using semiquantitative ARM-PCR. Exponential amplification used communal superprimers after tagged nested gene-specific primers in ARM-PCR. One entry per CDR3 protein results from TCRdb running MiXCR on the multiplex PCR reads. The table has over 2,500 distinct CDR3 sequences, about 80% seen once. The CDR3 is made up of 16 amino acids. V lost 3 bases, J lost 4 bases, and 8 bases stayed unmatched. Germline V gene sequence: CDR1 SGHAT, CDR2 FQNNGV. Sequencing was carried out using total T cells sorted from blood. The chain combines TRBV11-2 with TRBJ2-5, with 10 positions matching TRBD1. The clonotype was recovered from a middle-aged man in good health. For the CDR3, the DNA is TGTGCCAGCAGCTTCACCCGGACAGGGGGTCGAGAGACCCAGTACTTC. This gives the protein CASSFTRTGGRETQYF.